These 4 T cell receptor beta chains came from one sample sequenced in a study of radiotherapy plus CTLA-4 blockade in lung cancer. The assay was immunoSEQ multiplex PCR, and TCRdb's table has in-frame clones only and misses some. The data hold roughly 46,000 clones, with roughly four fifths observed a single time. The sequences come from peripheral blood, collected from a patient treated with radiotherapy plus ipilimumab. The receptors were sampled from a human donor with non-small cell lung cancer who had stable disease on radiotherapy plus ipilimumab.

This clone was observed a handful of times. The chain is built from TRBV14 and TRBJ2-1; 15 nucleotides match TRBD2. The length of the CDR3 is 16 residues. Germline-derived CDR1 and CDR2 are SGHDN and FVKESK. Trimming cost V 0 bases and J 12 bases; bases outside gene matches: 6. CDR3 protein: CASSQEVRTSGGAQFF. DNA of the CDR3: TGTGCCAGCAGCCAAGAAGTAAGGACTAGCGGGGGGGCGCAGTTCTTC.

The chain is built from TRBV5-4 and TRBJ1-2, with 9 bases matching TRBD1. Germline V CDR1 and CDR2: SGHNT, YYREEE (reference sequence). The CDR3 covers 14 residues. V lost 0 bases and J lost 4; bases outside the gene matches: 1. The DNA for the CDR3 is TGTGCCAGCAGCTTGGGGGGACAGGGCTATGGCTACACCTTC. This gives the protein CASSLGGQGYGYTF.

The J gene is TRBJ2-7, the V gene TRBV6-6; D is undetermined. Germline V gene lookup returns CDR1 MNHNY and CDR2 SVGAGI (reference sequence). The V end was cut by 6 bases, the J end by 3 bases, with 15 bases between. The CDR3 length is 14 residues. CDR3 nucleotides: TGTGCCAGCAGCCAAGCGAGATCCTACTACGAGCAGTACTTC. Translation gives CASSQARSYYEQYF.

Comment on this clone: A junction end diverges from the germline sequence, so it may reflect a read error. This rearrangement joins TRBV9 to TRBJ2-7; 9 bases agree with TRBD2. Germline V CDR1 and CDR2: SGDLS, YYNGEE. This CDR3 contains 14 residues. The CDR3 nucleotides are TGTGCCAGCAGCGCTAGCGGGGCAACCTACGGGCAGTACTTC. It specifies CASSASGATYGQYF.